This TCR beta chain stems from a study of blood T cell repertoires in COVID-19. Study in general: Some COVID-19 samples were acute and others convalescent; all came from the United States, Italy and Spain. From T cells, B-cell-depleted T cells, or PBMCs came the material, which was cDNA or gDNA.

As processed by the authors: Reference gene primer amplification gave nucleated cell count estimates. Assay: immunoSEQ multiplex PCR; the TCRdb copy retains only in-frame clones and omits some. V and J calls and clone size come straight from that table; D and trimming were deduced from the DNA. The sample records about 240,000 clones, about four fifths being singletons. Germline lookup yields CDR1 WSHSY and CDR2 SAAADI. The CDR3 covers 14 residues. V trimming: 6 bases; J trimming: 8 bases; junction bases outside the gene matches: 7. The rearrangement uses TRBV10-2 and TRBJ1-4, with 9 bases lining up with TRBD1. Sample: peripheral blood. The TCR originated in an elderly woman with acute or convalescent COVID-19. DNA of the CDR3: TGCGCCAGCAGACCGGGACAGGGAAGGGAAAAACTGTTTTTT. Translating gives CASRPGQGREKLFF.